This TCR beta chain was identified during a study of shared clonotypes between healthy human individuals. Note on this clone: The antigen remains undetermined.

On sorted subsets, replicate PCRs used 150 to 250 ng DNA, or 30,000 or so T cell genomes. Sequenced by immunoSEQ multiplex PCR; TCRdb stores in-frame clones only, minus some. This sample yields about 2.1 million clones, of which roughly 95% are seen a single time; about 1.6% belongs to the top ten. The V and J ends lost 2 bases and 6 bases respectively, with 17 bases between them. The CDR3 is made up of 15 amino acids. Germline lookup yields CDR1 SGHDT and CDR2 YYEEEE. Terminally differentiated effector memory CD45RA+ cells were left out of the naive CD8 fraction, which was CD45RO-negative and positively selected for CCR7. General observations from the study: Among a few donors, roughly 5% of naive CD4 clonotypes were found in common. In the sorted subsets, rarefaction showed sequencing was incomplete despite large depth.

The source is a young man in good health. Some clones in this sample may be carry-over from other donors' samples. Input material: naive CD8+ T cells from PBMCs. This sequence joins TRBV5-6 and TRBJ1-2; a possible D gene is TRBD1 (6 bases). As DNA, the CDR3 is TGTGCCAGCAGCTTCGGTTCAGGGGCGTACGATGGCTACACCTTC. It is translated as CASSFGSGAYDGYTF.